Reported below is one T cell receptor beta chain. Its cognate antigen is unknown. The sample belongs to a study of radiotherapy plus CTLA-4 blockade in lung cancer. Study-level information: Of all patients, around 20% responded objectively and approximately 29% showed disease control. Overall study findings and caveats: After treatment with radiotherapy plus ipilimumab, TCR clones that came from the tumor expanded in blood. Response was reportedly best predicted by early blood T cell clone dynamics, with interferon-beta.

Those with chemo-refractory metastatic non-small-cell lung cancer were treated with focal radiation combined with CTLA-4 blockade using ipilimumab. Assay: immunoSEQ multiplex PCR; the TCRdb copy retains only in-frame clones and omits some. The sample lists roughly 90,000 clones; around 83% were seen once. Germline CDR1 SGDLS, CDR2 YYNGEE. The CDR3 totals 15 residues. With V trimmed by 3 bases and J by 3 bases, 6 bases remained unmatched. J is TRBJ1-5 and V is TRBV9, with TRBD1 identical over 7 bases. The sequence derives from a human donor with non-small cell lung cancer that progressed on radiotherapy plus ipilimumab. The sample consisted of peripheral blood, taken from a patient treated with radiotherapy plus ipilimumab. The CDR3 loop reads CASSAGGTVNQPQHF. Here the CDR3 DNA reads TGTGCCAGCAGCGCGGGGGGGACAGTCAATCAGCCCCAGCATTTT.